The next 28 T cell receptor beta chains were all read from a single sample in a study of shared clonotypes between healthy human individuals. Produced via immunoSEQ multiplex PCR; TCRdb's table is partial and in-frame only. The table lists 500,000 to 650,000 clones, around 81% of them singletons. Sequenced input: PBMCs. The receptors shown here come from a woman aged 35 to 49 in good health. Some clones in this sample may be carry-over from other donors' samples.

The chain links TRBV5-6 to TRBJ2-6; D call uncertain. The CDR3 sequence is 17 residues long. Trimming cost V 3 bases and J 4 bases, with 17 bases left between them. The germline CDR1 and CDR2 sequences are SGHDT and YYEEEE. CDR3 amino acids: CASSSITVRSGANVLTF. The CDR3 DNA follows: TGTGCCAGCAGCTCCATAACGGTCCGTTCCGGGGCCAACGTCCTGACTTTC.

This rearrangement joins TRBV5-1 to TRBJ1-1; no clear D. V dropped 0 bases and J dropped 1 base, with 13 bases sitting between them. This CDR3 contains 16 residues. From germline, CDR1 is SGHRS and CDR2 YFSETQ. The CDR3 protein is CASSLGGWGANTEAFF. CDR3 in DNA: TGCGCCAGCAGCTTGGGAGGTTGGGGTGCGAACACTGAAGCTTTCTTT.

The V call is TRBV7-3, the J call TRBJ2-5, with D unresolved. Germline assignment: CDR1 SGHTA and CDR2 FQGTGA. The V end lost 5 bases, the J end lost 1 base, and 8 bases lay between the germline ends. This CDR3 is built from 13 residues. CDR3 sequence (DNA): TGTGCCAGCAGCAATACACCCCAAGAGACCCAGTACTTC. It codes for CASSNTPQETQYF. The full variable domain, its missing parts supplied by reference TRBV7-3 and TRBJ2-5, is GAGVSQTPSNKVTEKGKYVELRCDPISGHTALYWYRQSLGQGPEFLIYFQGTGAADDSGLPNDRFFAVRPEGSVSTLKIQRTERGDSAVYLCASSNTPQETQYFGPGTRLLVL.

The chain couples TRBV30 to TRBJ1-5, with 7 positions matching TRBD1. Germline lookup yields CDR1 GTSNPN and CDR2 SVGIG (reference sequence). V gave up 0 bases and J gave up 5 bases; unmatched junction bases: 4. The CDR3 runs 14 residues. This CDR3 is CAWSVGQGDQPQHF. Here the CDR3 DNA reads TGTGCCTGGAGTGTTGGGCAGGGGGATCAGCCCCAGCATTTT.

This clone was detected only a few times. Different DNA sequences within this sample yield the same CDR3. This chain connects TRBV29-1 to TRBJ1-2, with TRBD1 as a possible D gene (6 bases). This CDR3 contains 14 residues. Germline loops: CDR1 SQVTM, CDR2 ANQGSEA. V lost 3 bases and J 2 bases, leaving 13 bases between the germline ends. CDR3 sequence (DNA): TGCAGCGTTGAGTTCGTAGGGGGGAACTATGGCTACACCTTC. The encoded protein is CSVEFVGGNYGYTF.

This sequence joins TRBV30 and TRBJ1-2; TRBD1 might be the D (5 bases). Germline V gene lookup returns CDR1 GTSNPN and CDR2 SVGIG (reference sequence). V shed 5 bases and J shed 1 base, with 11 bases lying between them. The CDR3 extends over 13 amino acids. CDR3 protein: CAWGAGGNYGYTF. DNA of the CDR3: TGTGCCTGGGGCGCTGGGGGTAACTATGGCTACACCTTC.

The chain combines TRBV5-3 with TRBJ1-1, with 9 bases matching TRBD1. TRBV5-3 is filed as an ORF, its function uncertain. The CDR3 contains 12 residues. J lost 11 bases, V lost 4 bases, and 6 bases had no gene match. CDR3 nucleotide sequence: TGTGCCAGAAGCCCGGGGACAGGGAGGGCTTTCTTT. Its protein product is CARSPGTGRAFF.

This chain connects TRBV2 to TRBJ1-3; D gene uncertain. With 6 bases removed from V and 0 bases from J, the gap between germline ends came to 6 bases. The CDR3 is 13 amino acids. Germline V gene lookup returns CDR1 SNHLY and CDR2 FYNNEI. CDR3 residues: CASRQSSGNTIYF. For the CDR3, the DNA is TGTGCCAGCAGACAGAGCTCTGGAAACACCATATATTTT.

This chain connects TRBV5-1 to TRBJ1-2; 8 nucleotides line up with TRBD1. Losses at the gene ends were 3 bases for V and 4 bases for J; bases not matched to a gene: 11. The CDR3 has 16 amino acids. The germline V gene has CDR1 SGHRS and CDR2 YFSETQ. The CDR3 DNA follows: TGCGCCAGCAGCTACTCACAGGGGGTATTTGGCTATGGCTACACCTTC. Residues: CASSYSQGVFGYGYTF.

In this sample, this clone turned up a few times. CDR3 nucleotide sequence: TGCGCCAGCAGCTTGGAGACTAGCGGCCAAGAGACCCAGTACTTC. Protein: CASSLETSGQETQYF. The chain links TRBV5-1 to TRBJ2-5, with 9 bases matching TRBD2. Germline CDR1 SGHRS, CDR2 YFSETQ. The CDR3 is 15 amino acids. V shed 0 bases, J shed 1 base, and the junction held 1 base outside the gene matches.

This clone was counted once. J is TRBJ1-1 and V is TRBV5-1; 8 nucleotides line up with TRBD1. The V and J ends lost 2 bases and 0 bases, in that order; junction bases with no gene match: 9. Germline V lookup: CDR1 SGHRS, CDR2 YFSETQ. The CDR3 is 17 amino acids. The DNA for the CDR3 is TGCGCCAGCAGCTTTCGGGACAGGCACCCCATGAACACTGAAGCTTTCTTT. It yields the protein CASSFRDRHPMNTEAFF.

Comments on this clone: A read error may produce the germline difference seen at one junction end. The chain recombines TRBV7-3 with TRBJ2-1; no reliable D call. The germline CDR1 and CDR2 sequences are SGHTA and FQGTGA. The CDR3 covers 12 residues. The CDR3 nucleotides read TGTGCCAGCAGCTTAACGGGCGACCCCCCGATCTTC. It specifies CASSLTGDPPIF. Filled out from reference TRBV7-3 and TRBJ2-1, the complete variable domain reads GAGVSQTPSNKVTEKGKYVELRCDPISGHTALYWYRQSLGQGPEFLIYFQGTGAADDSGLPNDRFFAVRPEGSVSTLKIQRTERGDSAVYLCASSLTGDPPIFGPGTRLTVL.

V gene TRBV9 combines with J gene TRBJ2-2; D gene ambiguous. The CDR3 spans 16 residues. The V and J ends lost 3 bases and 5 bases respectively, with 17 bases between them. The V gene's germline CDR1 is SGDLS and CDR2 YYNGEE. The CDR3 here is CASSAVRGPGTGELFF. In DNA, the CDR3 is TGTGCCAGCAGCGCTGTTCGAGGACCTGGGACCGGGGAGCTGTTTTTT.

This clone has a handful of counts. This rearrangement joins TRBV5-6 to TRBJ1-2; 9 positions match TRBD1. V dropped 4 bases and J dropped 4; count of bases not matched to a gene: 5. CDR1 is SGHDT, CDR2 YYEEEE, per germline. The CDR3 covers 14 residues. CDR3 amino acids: CASSGGQGGYGYTF. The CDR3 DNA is TGTGCCAGCAGCGGGGGACAGGGCGGCTATGGCTACACCTTC.

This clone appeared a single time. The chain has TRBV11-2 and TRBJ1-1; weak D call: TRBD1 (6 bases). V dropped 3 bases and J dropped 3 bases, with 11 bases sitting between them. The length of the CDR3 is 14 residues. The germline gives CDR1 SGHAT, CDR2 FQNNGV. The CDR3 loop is CASSFGGRDTEAFF. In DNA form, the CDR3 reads TGTGCCAGCAGCTTTGGGGGGCGAGACACTGAAGCTTTCTTT.

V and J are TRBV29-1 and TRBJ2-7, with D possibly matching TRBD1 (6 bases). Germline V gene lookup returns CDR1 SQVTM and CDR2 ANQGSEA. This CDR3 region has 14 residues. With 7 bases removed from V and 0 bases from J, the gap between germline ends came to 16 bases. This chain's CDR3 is CSALAGTFSYEQYF. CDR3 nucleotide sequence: TGCAGCGCCTTAGCCGGGACATTCTCCTACGAGCAGTACTTC.

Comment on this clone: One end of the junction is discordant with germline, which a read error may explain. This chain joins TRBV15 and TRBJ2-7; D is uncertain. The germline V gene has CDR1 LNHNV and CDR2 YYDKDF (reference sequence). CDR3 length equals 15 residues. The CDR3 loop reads CATSRVRSRAYEQCF. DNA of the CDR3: TGTGCCACCAGCAGAGTTCGGAGCAGAGCCTACGAGCAGTGCTTC.

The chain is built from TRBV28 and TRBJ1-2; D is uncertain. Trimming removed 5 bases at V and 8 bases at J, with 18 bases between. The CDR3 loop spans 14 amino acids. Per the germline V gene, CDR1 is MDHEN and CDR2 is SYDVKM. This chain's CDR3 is CASSPPTPTRGYTF. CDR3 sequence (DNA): TGTGCCAGCAGTCCCCCGACCCCCACAAGGGGCTACACCTTC.

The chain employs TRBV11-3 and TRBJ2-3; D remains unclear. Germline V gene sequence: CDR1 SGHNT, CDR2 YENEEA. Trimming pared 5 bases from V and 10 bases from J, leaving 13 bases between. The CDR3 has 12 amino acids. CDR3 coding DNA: TGTGCCAGCAGCCCCCCGAGCTTATCGCAGTATTTT. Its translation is CASSPPSLSQYF. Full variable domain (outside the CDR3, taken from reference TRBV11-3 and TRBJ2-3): EAGVVQSPRYKIIEKKQPVAFWCNPISGHNTLYWYLQNLGQGPELLIRYENEEAVDDSQLPKDRFSAERLKGVDSTLKIQPAELGDSAVYLCASSPPSLSQYFGPGTRLTVL.

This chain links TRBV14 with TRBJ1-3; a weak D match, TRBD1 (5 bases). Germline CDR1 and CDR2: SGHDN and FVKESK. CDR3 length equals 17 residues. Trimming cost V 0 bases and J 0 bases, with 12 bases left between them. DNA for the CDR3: TGTGCCAGCAGCCAAGATCTGGCACAGGACTCTGGAAACACCATATATTTT. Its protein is CASSQDLAQDSGNTIYF.

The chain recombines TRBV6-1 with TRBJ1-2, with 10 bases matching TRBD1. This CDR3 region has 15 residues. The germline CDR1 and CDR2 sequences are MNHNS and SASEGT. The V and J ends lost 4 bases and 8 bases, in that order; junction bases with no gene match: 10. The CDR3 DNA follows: TGTGCCAGCAGTGGGACAGGGGGATGGTCGGAAGGCTACACCTTC. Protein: CASSGTGGWSEGYTF.

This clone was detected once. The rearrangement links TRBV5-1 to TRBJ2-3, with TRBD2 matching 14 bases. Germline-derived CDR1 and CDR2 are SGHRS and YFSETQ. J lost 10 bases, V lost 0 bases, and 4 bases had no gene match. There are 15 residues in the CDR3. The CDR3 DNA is TGCGCCAGCAGCTTGGGGGGGACTAGCGGGAGTCCGCAGTATTTT. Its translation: CASSLGGTSGSPQYF.

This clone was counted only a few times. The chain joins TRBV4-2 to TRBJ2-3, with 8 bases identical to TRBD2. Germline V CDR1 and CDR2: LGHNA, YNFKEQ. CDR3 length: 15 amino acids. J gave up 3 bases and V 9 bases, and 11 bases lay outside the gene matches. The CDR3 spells CASSPGPGGTDTQYF. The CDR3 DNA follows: TGTGCCAGTTCTCCGGGACCGGGAGGGACAGATACGCAGTATTTT.

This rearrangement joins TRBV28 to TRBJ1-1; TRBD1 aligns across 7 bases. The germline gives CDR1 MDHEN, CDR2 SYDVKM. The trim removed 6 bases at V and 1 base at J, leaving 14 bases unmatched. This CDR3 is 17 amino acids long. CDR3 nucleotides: TGTGCCAGCAGCAGGAGTTCGGACAGGACCACGAACACTGAAGCTTTCTTT. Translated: CASSRSSDRTTNTEAFF.

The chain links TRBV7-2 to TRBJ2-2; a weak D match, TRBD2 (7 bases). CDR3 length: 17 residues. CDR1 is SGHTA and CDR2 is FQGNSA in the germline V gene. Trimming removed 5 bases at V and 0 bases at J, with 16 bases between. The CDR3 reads CASSPRGGVANTGELFF. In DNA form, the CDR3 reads TGTGCCAGCAGCCCGAGGGGGGGAGTAGCGAACACCGGGGAGCTGTTTTTT.

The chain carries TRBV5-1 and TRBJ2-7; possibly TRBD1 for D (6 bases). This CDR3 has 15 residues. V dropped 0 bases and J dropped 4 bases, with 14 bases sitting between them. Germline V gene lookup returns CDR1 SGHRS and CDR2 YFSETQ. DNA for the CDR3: TGCGCCAGCAGCTTGGCACCATCAACAGGGTACGAGCAGTACTTC. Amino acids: CASSLAPSTGYEQYF.

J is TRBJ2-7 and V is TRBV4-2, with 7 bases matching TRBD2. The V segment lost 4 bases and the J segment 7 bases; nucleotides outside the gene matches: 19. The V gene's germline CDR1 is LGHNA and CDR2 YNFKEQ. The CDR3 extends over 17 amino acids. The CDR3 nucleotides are TGTGCCAGCAGCCCGGGATACGGAGCGGGACTCACTAGGGAGCAGTACTTC. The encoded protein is CASSPGYGAGLTREQYF.

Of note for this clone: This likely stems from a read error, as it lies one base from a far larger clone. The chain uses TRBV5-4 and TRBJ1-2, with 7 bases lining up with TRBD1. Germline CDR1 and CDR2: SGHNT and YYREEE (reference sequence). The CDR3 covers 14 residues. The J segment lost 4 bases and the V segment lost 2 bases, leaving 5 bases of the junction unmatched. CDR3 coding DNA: TGTGCCAGCAGCTTTGACAGGGAGGTCTATGGCTACACCTTC. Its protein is CASSFDREVYGYTF.